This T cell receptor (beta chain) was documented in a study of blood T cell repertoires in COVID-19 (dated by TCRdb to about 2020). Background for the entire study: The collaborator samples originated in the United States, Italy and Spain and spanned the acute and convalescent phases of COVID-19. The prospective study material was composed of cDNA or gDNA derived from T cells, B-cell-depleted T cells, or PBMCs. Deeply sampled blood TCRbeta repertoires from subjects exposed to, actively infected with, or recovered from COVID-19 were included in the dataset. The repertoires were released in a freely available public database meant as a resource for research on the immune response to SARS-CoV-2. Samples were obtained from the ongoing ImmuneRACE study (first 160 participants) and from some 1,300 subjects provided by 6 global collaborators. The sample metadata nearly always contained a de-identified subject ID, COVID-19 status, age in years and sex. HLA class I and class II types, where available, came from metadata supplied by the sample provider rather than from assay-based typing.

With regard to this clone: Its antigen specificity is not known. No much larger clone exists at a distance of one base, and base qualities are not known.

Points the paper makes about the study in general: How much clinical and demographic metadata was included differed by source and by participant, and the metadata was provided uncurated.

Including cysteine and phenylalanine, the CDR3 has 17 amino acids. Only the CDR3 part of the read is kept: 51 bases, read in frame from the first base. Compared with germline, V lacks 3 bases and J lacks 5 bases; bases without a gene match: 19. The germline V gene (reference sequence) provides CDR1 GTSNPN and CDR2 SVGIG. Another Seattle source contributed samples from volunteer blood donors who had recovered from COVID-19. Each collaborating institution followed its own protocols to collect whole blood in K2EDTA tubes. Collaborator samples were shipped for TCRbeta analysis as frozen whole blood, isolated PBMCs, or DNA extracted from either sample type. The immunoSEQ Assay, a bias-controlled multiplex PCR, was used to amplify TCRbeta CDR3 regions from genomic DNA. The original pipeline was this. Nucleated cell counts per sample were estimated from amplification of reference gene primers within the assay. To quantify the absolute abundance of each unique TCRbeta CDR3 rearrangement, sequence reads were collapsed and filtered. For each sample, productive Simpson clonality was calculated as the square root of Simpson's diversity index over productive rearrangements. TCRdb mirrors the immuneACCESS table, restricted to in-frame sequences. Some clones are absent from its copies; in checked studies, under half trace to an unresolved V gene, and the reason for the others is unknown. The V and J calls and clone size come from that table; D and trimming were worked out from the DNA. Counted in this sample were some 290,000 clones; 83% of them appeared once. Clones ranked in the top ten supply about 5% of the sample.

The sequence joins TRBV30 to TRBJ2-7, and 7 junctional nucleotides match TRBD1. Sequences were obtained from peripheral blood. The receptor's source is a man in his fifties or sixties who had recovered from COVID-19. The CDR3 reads CAWRSLGQQSLTNEQYF. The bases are TGTGCCTGGAGGTCTTTGGGACAGCAATCCCTCACCAACGAGCAGTACTTC.